This TCR beta chain comes out of a study of T-cell reconstitution after alpha-beta-depleted transplantation in children. The authors prepared the TCRbeta library with unique molecular identifiers. TCRdb reanalysed the PCR reads using MiXCR and keeps one entry per CDR3 protein. The data hold hundreds of thousands of distinct CDR3 sequences, with roughly a tenth observed a single time. This clonotype has a count of ten or more. CDR3 length: 16 amino acids. The V gene's germline CDR1 is MNHEY and CDR2 SMNVEV (reference sequence). J was trimmed by 1 base and V by 6 bases; bases with no gene match: 7. This TCR derives from a child less than two years old with acute myeloid leukemia, due to receive a stem cell transplant. V usage is TRBV27 and J usage is TRBJ2-4; 9 nucleotides align to TRBD1. The specimen comprised PBMCs, sampled before TCRalphabeta/CD19-depleted stem cell transplant. CDR3 sequence: CASSPWTGVAKNIQYF. The CDR3 bases are TGTGCCAGCAGCCCCTGGACAGGGGTGGCCAAAAACATTCAGTACTTC.